The 29 T cell receptor beta chains below were found in one sample sequenced in a study of liver allograft versus peripheral blood T cells. Whole-study context: Within transplanted livers, the T cell receptor repertoires were examined and compared against the repertoires present in the peripheral blood of liver transplant recipients.

TCRdb analysed the reads with MiXCR anew, one entry per CDR3 protein. Among 9,000 or so distinct CDR3 sequences listed, roughly 26% were seen once. The receptors derive from a human patient who had a liver transplant. Some T cells may be the graft donor's.

Ten or more counts support this clonotype. This CDR3 reads CASSTYSTGELFF. CDR3 coding DNA: TGTGCCAGTAGTACCTACAGCACCGGGGAGCTGTTTTTT. The V call is TRBV19, the J call TRBJ2-2; D ambiguous. CDR3 length: 13 amino acids. V was shortened by 4 bases and J by 4 bases, with 7 bases between the two germline ends. CDR1 and CDR2 from the germline V gene are LNHDA and SQIVND (reference sequence).

This clonotype rates as medium-sized (0.01 to 0.1%). The rearrangement uses TRBV18 and TRBJ2-1, with D possibly being TRBD2 (6 bases). Germline-derived CDR1 and CDR2 are KGHSH and LQKENI. The germline V and J ends were trimmed by 1 base and 5 bases, with 9 bases remaining between them. This CDR3 is built from 14 residues. The CDR3 DNA reads TGTGCCAGCTCACCACGTCCGGGGGACAATGAGCAGTTCTTC. Protein sequence: CASSPRPGDNEQFF.

This clonotype was seen at least ten times. The chain links TRBV30 to TRBJ2-4, with no clear D. CDR3 length: 14 amino acids. Germline CDR1 GTSNPN, CDR2 SVGIG (reference sequence). The V and J ends lost 1 base and 0 bases respectively, with 7 bases between them. The CDR3, as DNA: TGTGCCTGGAGTGGTCGAGTAGCCAAAAACATTCAGTACTTC. As protein: CAWSGRVAKNIQYF.

The CDR3 region is CASSRWVGEGDRVRTDTQYF. The CDR3 DNA sequence: TGTGCCAGCAGTCGCTGGGTGGGGGAAGGTGACCGCGTTCGAACAGATACGCAGTATTTT. The rearrangement joins TRBV7-9 to TRBJ2-3; perhaps D is TRBD1 or TRBD2 (5 bases each). The germline V gene has CDR1 SEHNR and CDR2 FQNEAQ (reference sequence). V lost 6 bases, J lost 3 bases, and 31 bases lay in between. This CDR3 is built from 20 residues.

This clonotype was counted between two and nine times. CDR3 bases: TGTGCCAGCCGCTGGGGCACGGAACCCGCCTACGAGCAGTACTTC. Protein sequence: CASRWGTEPAYEQYF. V usage is TRBV6-2 or TRBV6-3 and J usage is TRBJ2-7; maybe TRBD1 (5 bases). This CDR3 comprises 15 residues. Germline CDR1 is MNHEY and CDR2 is SVGEGT. Trimming took 8 bases from V and 2 from J, leaving 19 bases between them.

The chain combines TRBV20-1 with TRBJ2-3, with 15 bases identical to TRBD2. CDR3 length: 17 amino acids. The junction had 9 bases not matched to a gene; V was cut back by 6 bases and J by 2 bases. Per the germline V gene, CDR1 is DFQATT and CDR2 is SNEGSKA (reference sequence). DNA of the CDR3: TGCAGTGCCCCCAAAGGACTAGCGGGGGGGACCACAGATACGCAGTATTTT. This codes for CSAPKGLAGGTTDTQYF.

The CDR3 sequence is CSGQGANYGYTF. DNA of the CDR3: TGCAGCGGACAGGGGGCTAACTATGGCTACACCTTC. The rearrangement joins TRBV29-1 to TRBJ1-2; 9 nucleotides align to TRBD1. Germline CDR1 SQVTM, CDR2 ANQGSEA. The CDR3 runs to 12 residues. V was clipped by 7 bases and J by 0 bases; unmatched bases: 0.

This clonotype is labeled as medium-sized. The chain is built from TRBV6-6 and TRBJ2-2; the D is unclear. CDR1 MNHNY and CDR2 SVGAGI come from the germline V gene (reference sequence). The CDR3 loop spans 13 amino acids. Trimming removed 6 bases at V and 0 bases at J, with 5 bases between. CDR3 coding DNA: TGTGCCAGCAGAGGGTCGAACACCGGGGAGCTGTTTTTT. Translating gives CASRGSNTGELFF.

In its sample, this clonotype ranks as medium-sized (0.01 to 0.1%). This chain uses TRBV30 with TRBJ2-7; tentative D call: TRBD1 (6 bases). The CDR3 sequence is 13 residues long. V dropped 6 bases and J dropped 5 bases, with 17 bases sitting between them. Germline assignment: CDR1 GTSNPN and CDR2 SVGIG (reference sequence). CDR3 residues: CACLGQGINEQYF. CDR3 sequence (DNA): TGTGCCTGCCTGGGGCAGGGGATCAACGAGCAGTACTTC.

This clonotype occurred many times. The J gene is TRBJ2-7, the V gene TRBV30; no clear D. This CDR3 is 13 amino acids long. The germline V gene encodes CDR1 GTSNPN and CDR2 SVGIG (reference sequence). V was clipped by 2 bases and J by 1 base, with 9 bases between them. The DNA of the CDR3 is TGTGCCTGGAGTCGGTGGGGTTCCTACGAGCAGTACTTC. As protein: CAWSRWGSYEQYF.

Ten or more counts support this clonotype. The genes are TRBV7-2 and TRBJ1-2; 7 bases align to TRBD1. The CDR3 runs 14 residues. Germline CDR1 reads SGHTA; CDR2 reads FQGNSA. V dropped 2 bases and J dropped 3; count of bases not matched to a gene: 3. CDR3 sequence reads: CASSLQGEDYGYTF. The CDR3 nucleotides are TGTGCCAGCAGCTTACAGGGGGAGGACTATGGCTACACCTTC. Full variable domain (outside the CDR3, taken from reference TRBV7-2 and TRBJ1-2): GAGVSQSPSNKVTEKGKDVELRCDPISGHTALYWYRQSLGQGLEFLIYFQGNSAPDKSGLPSDRFSAERTGGSVSTLTIQRTQQEDSAVYLCASSLQGEDYGYTFGSGTRLTVV.

This clonotype turned up a few times. The chain couples TRBV10-3 to TRBJ2-3, with TRBD1 identical over 8 bases. Germline CDR1 reads ENHRY; CDR2 reads SYGVKD. V shed 5 bases and J 6 bases; nucleotides not matched to a gene: 10. The CDR3 sequence is 15 residues long. CDR3 residues: CAISWGAGGSDTQYF. The CDR3 DNA follows: TGTGCCATCAGTTGGGGAGCAGGGGGCTCGGATACGCAGTATTTT.

By share of the sample, this clonotype is medium-sized. V and J are TRBV18 and TRBJ1-5, with D perhaps matching TRBD1 (5 bases). The germline CDR1 and CDR2 sequences are KGHSH and LQKENI. V was clipped by 5 bases and J by 7 bases, with 12 bases between them. There are 13 residues in the CDR3. In DNA form, the CDR3 reads TGTGCCAGCTCATCCGGGGGGGAACAGCCCCAGCATTTT. Translated: CASSSGGEQPQHF.

This clonotype showed up just a few times. The CDR3 DNA follows: TGTGCCAGCAGTGATACAGGGGGCGAACAGCCCCAGCATTTT. Its translation is CASSDTGGEQPQHF. This chain joins TRBV28 and TRBJ1-5; 9 bases align to TRBD1. The germline CDR1 and CDR2 sequences are MDHEN and SYDVKM. V lost 5 bases and J lost 7; bases outside the gene matches: 6. The CDR3 runs 14 residues.

This clonotype turned up a few times. This chain joins TRBV20-1 and TRBJ1-2; D gene uncertain. Trimming left V 2 bases short and J 12 bases short, with 13 bases between. The germline CDR1 and CDR2 sequences are DFQATT and SNEGSKA (reference sequence). This CDR3 region has 11 residues. The CDR3 reads CSARQAPGNTF. The CDR3 DNA is TGCAGTGCTAGACAGGCCCCTGGGAACACCTTC.

By frequency in the sample, this clonotype is large. This chain connects TRBV29-1 to TRBJ1-5; tentative D call: TRBD1 (5 bases). CDR1 is SQVTM, CDR2 ANQGSEA, per germline. There are 15 residues in the CDR3. Trimming pared 4 bases from V and 8 bases from J, leaving 21 bases between. CDR3 amino acids: CSVVEGGGSGEPQHF. The CDR3 DNA reads TGCAGCGTTGTAGAGGGTGGGGGATCTGGGGAGCCCCAGCATTTT.

The chain carries TRBV6-6 and TRBJ1-1, with D unresolved. Looked up from germline, CDR1 is MNHNY and CDR2 is SVGAGI (reference sequence). CDR3 length: 11 amino acids. V was pared by 10 bases and J by 1 base, with 7 bases between. In nucleotides, the CDR3 is TGTGCCACCTACCGGAACACTGAAGCTTTCTTT. It yields the protein CATYRNTEAFF.

By sample fraction, this clonotype is medium-sized (0.01 to 0.1%). The chain links TRBV18 to TRBJ2-2; D perhaps matches TRBD2 (6 bases). In germline, CDR1 is KGHSH, CDR2 LQKENI. Between the trimmed V and J ends, which lost 2 bases and 5 bases, there was a span of 12 bases. CDR3 length equals 15 residues. The CDR3 loop is CASSPIVGRTGELFF. As DNA, the CDR3 is TGTGCCAGCTCACCAATTGTGGGGAGGACCGGGGAGCTGTTTTTT.

A few counts support this clonotype. The chain employs TRBV7-9 and TRBJ2-3, with TRBD1 matching 10 bases. CDR1 and CDR2 (germline): SEHNR, FQNEAQ (reference sequence). CDR3 length: 17 amino acids. V trimming: 5 bases; J trimming: 4 bases; junction bases outside the gene matches: 12. The CDR3 DNA sequence: TGTGCCAGCAGCCCTACCCGAGGGACAGGGGTGTCAGATACGCAGTATTTT. It is translated as CASSPTRGTGVSDTQYF.

This clonotype was picked up a small number of times. The chain employs TRBV27 and TRBJ2-5; TRBD2 agrees at 14 bases. The CDR3 totals 17 residues. The germline V gene encodes CDR1 MNHEY and CDR2 SMNVEV (reference sequence). With V trimmed by 0 bases and J by 2 bases, 2 bases remained unmatched. CDR3 nucleotide sequence: TGTGCCAGCAGTTTATCCAGACTAGCGGGGGGGCAAGAGACCCAGTACTTC. Amino acids: CASSLSRLAGGQETQYF.

This clonotype was picked up many times. V and J are TRBV27 and TRBJ2-6; unclear D gene. CDR1 and CDR2 from the germline V gene are MNHEY and SMNVEV (reference sequence). The CDR3 runs 17 residues. Trimming removed 1 base from V and 2 bases from J, with 12 bases in between. Here the CDR3 DNA reads TGTGCCAGCAGTTTATTGGCACCGACTCCTGGGGCCAACGTCCTGACTTTC. It specifies CASSLLAPTPGANVLTF.

This sequence joins TRBV29-1 and TRBJ2-2, with 9 positions matching TRBD1. This CDR3 region has 13 residues. From germline, CDR1 is SQVTM and CDR2 ANQGSEA. The V and J ends lost 6 bases and 6 bases, in that order; junction bases with no gene match: 5. The CDR3 loop is CSVNRGRPGELFF. Here the CDR3 DNA reads TGCAGCGTCAACAGGGGGCGCCCCGGGGAGCTGTTTTTT.

This sequence joins TRBV10-2 and TRBJ2-1; D call uncertain. The CDR3 extends over 13 amino acids. V lost 7 bases and J 6 bases, leaving 13 bases between the germline ends. Looked up from germline, CDR1 is WSHSY and CDR2 is SAAADI. The CDR3 DNA reads TGCGCCAGCACAGTGGCCACCAGCAATGAGCAGTTCTTC. Translated, it gives CASTVATSNEQFF.

By frequency in the sample, this clonotype is medium-sized. This chain connects TRBV6-6 to TRBJ1-5; 7 bases fit TRBD1. From germline, CDR1 is MNHNY and CDR2 SVGAGI (reference sequence). Trimming at V came to 7 bases and at J to 0 bases, leaving 6 bases not matched to a gene. The CDR3 is made up of 15 amino acids. CDR3 amino acids: CASTPGQLSNQPQHF. In nucleotides, the CDR3 is TGTGCCAGCACCCCGGGACAGCTTAGCAATCAGCCCCAGCATTTT.

This chain uses TRBV20-1 with TRBJ1-2, with TRBD1 matching over 7 bases. Looked up from germline, CDR1 is DFQATT and CDR2 is SNEGSKA (reference sequence). The CDR3 length is 15 residues. Trimming took 3 bases from V and 6 from J; bases not matched to a gene: 13. CDR3 sequence (DNA): TGCAGTGCTAGTGGCTTAAACAGGGGCTTGGATGGCTACACCTTC. Translation gives CSASGLNRGLDGYTF.

This clonotype was counted at least ten times. The rearrangement links TRBV6-5 to TRBJ2-7; the D is unclear. Germline V lookup: CDR1 MNHEY, CDR2 SVGAGI. The V gene lost 4 bases and the J gene lost 7 bases, with 17 bases spanning the gap. This CDR3 is built from 14 residues. The CDR3 bases are TGTGCCAGCAGTTCGTGGGATATGACTGGGGAGCAGTACTTC. This encodes CASSSWDMTGEQYF.

The chain is built from TRBV6-5 and TRBJ1-1; D is perhaps TRBD1 (5 bases). This CDR3 region has 14 residues. CDR1 and CDR2 from the germline V gene are MNHEY and SVGAGI. With 6 bases removed from V and 0 bases from J, the gap between germline ends came to 11 bases. CDR3 region: CASRTEGMNTEAFF. The CDR3 DNA reads TGTGCCAGCAGAACCGAGGGGATGAACACTGAAGCTTTCTTT.

This clonotype was counted only a few times. The V and J genes are TRBV29-1 and TRBJ1-1; D is ambiguous. This CDR3 contains 12 residues. The ends were cut back, 4 bases at V and 0 bases at J, with 6 bases in the middle. Germline CDR1 and CDR2: SQVTM and ANQGSEA. The CDR3 sequence is CSVGGMNTEAFF. The CDR3 DNA reads as TGCAGCGTTGGGGGTATGAACACTGAAGCTTTCTTT.

By share, this clonotype ranks as medium-sized. This chain links TRBV27 with TRBJ1-2, with a possible D match to TRBD1 (6 bases). CDR1 is MNHEY and CDR2 is SMNVEV in the germline V gene (reference sequence). The CDR3 is made up of 15 amino acids. V shed 4 bases and J shed 8 bases, with 20 bases lying between them. The CDR3 bases are TGTGCCAGCAGTTCCGCCGGACAGTCTTTGTGGGGCTACACCTTC. This gives the protein CASSSAGQSLWGYTF.